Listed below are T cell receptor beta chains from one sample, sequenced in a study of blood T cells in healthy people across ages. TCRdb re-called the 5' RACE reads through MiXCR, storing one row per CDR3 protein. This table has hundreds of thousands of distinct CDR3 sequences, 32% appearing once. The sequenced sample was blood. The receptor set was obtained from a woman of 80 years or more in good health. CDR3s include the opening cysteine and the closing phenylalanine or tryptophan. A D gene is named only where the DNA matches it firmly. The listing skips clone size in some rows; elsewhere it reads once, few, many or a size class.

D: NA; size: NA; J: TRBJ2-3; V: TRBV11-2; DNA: TGTGCCAGCATGGCGGGGACAGATACGCAGTATTTT; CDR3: CASMAGTDTQYF
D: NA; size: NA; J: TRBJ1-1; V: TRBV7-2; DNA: TGTGCCAGCAGTGTAGTGCGGGGAATGAACACTGAAGCTTTCTTT; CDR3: CASSVVRGMNTEAFF
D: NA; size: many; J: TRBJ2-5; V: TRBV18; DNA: TGTGCCAGCTCACCACGTGGGACATTCTGGGAGCAGTACTTC; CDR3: CASSPRGTFWEQYF
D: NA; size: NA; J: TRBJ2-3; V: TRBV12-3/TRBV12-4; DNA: TGTGCCAGCAGGAACGCAGATGTGCAGTATTTT; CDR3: CASRNADVQYF
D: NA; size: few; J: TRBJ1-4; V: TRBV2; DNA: TGTGCCAGCAGTGTAAGACGGAAGAATGAAAAACTGTTTTTT; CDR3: CASSVRRKNEKLFF
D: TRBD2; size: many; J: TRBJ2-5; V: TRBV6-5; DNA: TGTGCCAGCAGTGAACTAGCGGGGGGACAAGAGACCCAGTACTTC; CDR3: CASSELAGGQETQYF
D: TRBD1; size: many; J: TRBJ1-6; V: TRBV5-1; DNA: TGCGCCAGCAGCTCGGACAGGGGATATAATTCACCCCTCCACTTT; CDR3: CASSSDRGYNSPLHF
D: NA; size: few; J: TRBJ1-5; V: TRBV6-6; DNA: TGTGCCAGCAGTTATGAGGGGAGGAGCAATCAGCCCCAGCATTTT; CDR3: CASSYEGRSNQPQHF
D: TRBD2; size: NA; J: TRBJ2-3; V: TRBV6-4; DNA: TGTGCCAGCAGTATTAGCGGGGAATCAGATACGCAGTATTTT; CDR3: CASSISGESDTQYF
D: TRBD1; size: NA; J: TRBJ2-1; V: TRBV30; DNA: TGTGCCTGGACCAGGGGGGGGACAGGGGCCAATGAGCAGTTCTTC; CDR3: CAWTRGGTGANEQFF
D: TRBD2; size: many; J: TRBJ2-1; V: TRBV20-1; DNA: TGCAGTGCTAGAGATTTTGCCAGCGGGGGAAGAAATGAGCAGTTCTTC; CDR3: CSARDFASGGRNEQFF
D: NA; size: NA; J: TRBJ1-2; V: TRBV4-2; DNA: TGTGCCAGCAGCCAAGAAAGGCAGGGGAACTATGGCTACACCTTC; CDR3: CASSQERQGNYGYTF
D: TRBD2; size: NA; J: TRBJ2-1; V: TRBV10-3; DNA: TGTGCCATCAGCCTGTCGGGAGGGAGATTCAATGAGCAGTTCTTC; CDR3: CAISLSGGRFNEQFF
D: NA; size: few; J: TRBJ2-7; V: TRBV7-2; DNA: TGCGCCAGCAGCCCGCAGGCCAACAATGAGCAGTACTTC; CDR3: CASSPQANNEQYF
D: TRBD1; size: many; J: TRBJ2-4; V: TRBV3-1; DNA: TGTGCCAGCAGGGGGGACAGGGAGGACAAAAACATTCAGTACTTC; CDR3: CASRGDREDKNIQYF
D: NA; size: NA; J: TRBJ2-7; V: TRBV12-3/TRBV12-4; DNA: TGTGCCAGCAGTTTATCGCAGGGTTCCCACGAGCAGTACTTC; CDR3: CASSLSQGSHEQYF
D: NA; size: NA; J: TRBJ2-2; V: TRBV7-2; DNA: TGTGCCAGCAGCTTAGCCGTCACGAACACCGGGGAGCTGTTTTTT; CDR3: CASSLAVTNTGELFF
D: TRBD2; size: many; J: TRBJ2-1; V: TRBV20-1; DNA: TGCAGTGCTGGTGGACTAGCGGGAAACGGGCAGTTCTTC; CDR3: CSAGGLAGNGQFF
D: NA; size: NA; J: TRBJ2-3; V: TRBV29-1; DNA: TGCAGCGTTGAAGCCCAGGGCAACACAGATACGCAGTATTTT; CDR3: CSVEAQGNTDTQYF
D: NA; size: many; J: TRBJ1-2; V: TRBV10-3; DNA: TGTGCCTCCGAGGGGGGTTGGACTAACTATGGCTACACCTTC; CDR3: CASEGGWTNYGYTF
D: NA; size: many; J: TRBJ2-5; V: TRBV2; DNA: TGTGCCAGCAGTGAAGGGCCTAGGGTGGAAGAGACCCAGTACTTC; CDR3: CASSEGPRVEETQYF
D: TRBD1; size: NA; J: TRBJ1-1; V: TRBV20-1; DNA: TGCAGTGCTAGGACAGGGAAATTCACTGAAGCTTTCTTT; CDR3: CSARTGKFTEAFF
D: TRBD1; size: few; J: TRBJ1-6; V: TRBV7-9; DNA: TGTGCCAGCAGCCCCCGGGGGACAGATACGAATTCACCCCTCCACTTT; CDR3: CASSPRGTDTNSPLHF
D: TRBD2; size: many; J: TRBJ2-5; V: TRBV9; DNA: TGTGCCAGCTCTCGCACCTTGGGCGGAGCGGGGGGGCGCTTCCAAGAGACCCAGTACTTC; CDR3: CASSRTLGGAGGRFQETQYF
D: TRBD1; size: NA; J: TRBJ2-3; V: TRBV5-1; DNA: TGCGCCGGCAGCGTCGGCGGCACAGGGGGCTTGACAGATACGCAGTATTTT; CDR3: CAGSVGGTGGLTDTQYF
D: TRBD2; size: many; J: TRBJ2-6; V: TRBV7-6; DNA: TGTGCCAGCAGCCGACCCCAACTAGCGGGGGTACCCTCTGGGGCCAACGTCCTGACTTTC; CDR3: CASSRPQLAGVPSGANVLTF
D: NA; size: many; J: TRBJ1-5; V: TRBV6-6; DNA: TGTGCCAGCACACGAGGTGCGAGCAATCAGCCCCAGCATTTT; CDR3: CASTRGASNQPQHF
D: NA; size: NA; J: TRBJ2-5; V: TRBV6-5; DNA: TGTGCCAGCAGTTCACCCCAGGGCGTTAGGGAGACCCAGTACTTC; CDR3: CASSSPQGVRETQYF